Below, 9 T cell receptor beta chains from the same sample are listed, as sequenced in a study of glioma-infiltrating T cells after dendritic cell vaccination (dated by TCRdb to 2016 to 2017). Receptor libraries were prepared by the immunoSEQ multiplex PCR assay. The source is immuneACCESS, and TCRdb retained only in-frame sequences with V and J called. Part of the clones is not carried over; for the studies checked, unresolved V genes explain less than half of this, and the remainder is unexplained. This sample has around 89,000 clones in its table, and approximately 84% of those were observed once. Around 16% of the sample is taken by the ten largest. The specimen comprised blood, sampled before dendritic cell vaccination. The receptors stem from a human donor with glioblastoma.

The V call is TRBV11-3, the J call TRBJ2-2; TRBD2 matches 10 bases. Per the germline V gene, CDR1 is SGHNT and CDR2 is YENEEA. CDR3 length: 16 amino acids. V trimming: 5 bases; J trimming: 1 base; junction bases outside the gene matches: 4. The CDR3 DNA is TGTGCCAGCAGCACCCGGACTAGCGGGAACACCGGGGAGCTGTTTTTT. As protein: CASSTRTSGNTGELFF.

The rearrangement uses TRBV6-4 and TRBJ2-3, with 11 bases matching TRBD2. CDR3 length: 15 residues. Trimming at V came to 7 bases and at J to 0 bases, leaving 3 bases not matched to a gene. The germline V gene has CDR1 MRHNA and CDR2 SNTAGT. CDR3 loop: CASTRTSGSTDTQYF. In DNA, the CDR3 is TGTGCCAGCACCCGGACTAGCGGGAGCACAGATACGCAGTATTTT.

The rearrangement links TRBV2 to TRBJ2-4; tentatively, D is TRBD2 (6 bases). The CDR3 consists of 15 residues. Trimming took 3 bases from V and 1 from J, leaving 10 bases between them. CDR1 and CDR2 (germline): SNHLY, FYNNEI. The CDR3 region has the DNA TGTGCCAGCAGTGAGGTCGGAGGGGCCAAAAACATTCAGTACTTC. It is translated as CASSEVGGAKNIQYF.

V usage is TRBV7-9 and J usage is TRBJ1-5; 8 bases map to TRBD1. The CDR3 spans 15 residues. Germline-derived CDR1 and CDR2 are SEHNR and FQNEAQ (reference sequence). The V gene end was trimmed by 5 bases and the J gene end by 7 bases; junction bases not matched to a gene: 10. CDR3 in amino acids: CASSQASGGRQPQHF. The CDR3 coding sequence is TGTGCCAGCAGCCAGGCTTCAGGGGGCCGACAGCCCCAGCATTTT.

The chain combines TRBV19 with TRBJ1-5; TRBD1 aligns across 7 bases. With 6 bases clipped from V and 0 bases from J, the junction kept 2 bases outside the gene matches. CDR1 is LNHDA and CDR2 is SQIVND in the germline V gene (reference sequence). The CDR3 extends over 14 amino acids. This chain's CDR3 is CASSGQDSNQPQHF. The CDR3 nucleotides read TGTGCCAGTAGCGGACAGGATAGCAATCAGCCCCAGCATTTT.

The chain couples TRBV7-2 to TRBJ2-5; 12 bases agree with TRBD2. The CDR3 is 17 amino acids. The trim removed 4 bases at V and 4 bases at J, leaving 10 bases unmatched. Germline assignment: CDR1 SGHTA and CDR2 FQGNSA. The CDR3 nucleotides read TGTGCCAGCAGCTCACACGTTCTAGCGGGGGGGCCAGAGACCCAGTACTTC. Encoded protein: CASSSHVLAGGPETQYF.

Only a few counts were recorded for this clone. This rearrangement joins TRBV5-1 to TRBJ2-7; D is uncertain. CDR1 is SGHRS and CDR2 is YFSETQ in the germline V gene. This CDR3 region has 13 residues. Trimming left V 2 bases short and J 4 bases short, with 10 bases between. This CDR3 reads CASSLTGVYEQYF. As DNA, the CDR3 is TGCGCCAGCAGCTTAACGGGTGTTTACGAGCAGTACTTC. Based on the CDR3 plus reference TRBV5-1 and TRBJ2-7, the full variable domain is KAGVTQTPRYLIKTRGQQVTLSCSPISGHRSVSWYQQTPGQGLQFLFEYFSETQRNKGNFPGRFSGRQFSNSRSEMNVSTLELGDSALYLCASSLTGVYEQYFGPGTRLTVT.

The chain carries TRBV6-1 and TRBJ2-7; D is unresolved. CDR3 size: 13 residues. Germline values: CDR1 MNHNS, CDR2 SASEGT. V gave up 2 bases and J gave up 4 bases, with 9 bases separating them. CDR3 protein: CASSEPLRYEQYF. The CDR3 coding sequence is TGTGCCAGCAGTGAACCTTTGAGGTACGAGCAGTACTTC.

The chain links TRBV7-9 to TRBJ1-2; 8 nucleotides agree with TRBD1. The CDR3 covers 16 residues. The V gene end was trimmed by 4 bases and the J gene end by 0 bases; junction bases not matched to a gene: 7. CDR1 is SEHNR, CDR2 FQNEAQ, per germline (reference sequence). The DNA of the CDR3 is TGTGCCAGCAGCTCAACCTCAGGGGGCGCTAACTATGGCTACACCTTC. Translated, it gives CASSSTSGGANYGYTF.